The 10 T cell receptor beta chains presented below share a single source sample, sequenced in a study of Tregs in tolerant kidney transplant recipients. The protocol was immunoSEQ multiplex PCR, while the TCRdb copy is restricted to in-frame clones and leaves out a portion. Of 50,000 or so clones listed, 90% to 95% are singletons. Related graft donors supplied nonmyeloablative bone marrow transplants, and mixed chimerism was transient. Sequenced material: CD8+ T cells from blood (PBMCs), taken 24 months after the transplant. These receptors came from a human patient who received a combined kidney and bone marrow transplant. The graft donor may account for some of the T cells.

This clone appeared a single time. The rearrangement joins TRBV9 to TRBJ2-1; TRBD2 matches 11 bases. In germline, CDR1 is SGDLS, CDR2 YYNGEE. CDR3 length: 16 residues. V lost 2 bases and J lost 8; bases outside the gene matches: 9. The CDR3 here is CASSVDLAGGSDEQFF. In DNA, the CDR3 is TGTGCCAGCAGCGTCGACCTAGCGGGAGGATCGGATGAGCAGTTCTTC.

This chain uses TRBV19 with TRBJ1-5; TRBD1 aligns across 9 bases. V lost 8 bases to trimming and J lost 7 bases; unmatched junction nucleotides: 6. Germline V gene sequence: CDR1 LNHDA, CDR2 SQIVND (reference sequence). The CDR3 sequence is 13 residues long. The CDR3 bases are TGTGCCAGTGTCACAGGGGGCGTGCAGCCCCAGCATTTT. Its translation: CASVTGGVQPQHF. The variable domain in full, with the rest retrieved from reference TRBV19 and TRBJ1-5, is DGGITQSPKYLFRKEGQNVTLSCEQNLNHDAMYWYRQDPGQGLRLIYYSQIVNDFQKGDIAEGYSVSREKKESFPLTVTSAQKNPTAFYLCASVTGGVQPQHFGDGTRLSIL.

The chain has TRBV6-5 and TRBJ2-7; weak D call: TRBD2 (5 bases). This CDR3 comprises 14 residues. CDR1 MNHEY and CDR2 SVGAGI come from the germline V gene. V lost 7 bases and J 0 bases, leaving 13 bases between the germline ends. The CDR3 protein is CASKNGIYSYEQYF. The CDR3 DNA reads TGTGCCAGCAAAAACGGGATATACTCCTACGAGCAGTACTTC.

The V call is TRBV10-3, the J call TRBJ2-6, with 7 nucleotides matching TRBD1. After removal of 0 bases from V and 0 bases from J, the junction contained 8 bases not matched to a gene. CDR3 size: 19 residues. CDR1 ENHRY and CDR2 SYGVKD come from the germline V gene. The DNA of the CDR3 is TGTGCCATCAGTGAGTCGGTGGGACAGAGGGGCTCTGGGGCCAACGTCCTGACTTTC. Residues: CAISESVGQRGSGANVLTF.

The rearrangement uses TRBV7-8 and TRBJ2-5; 9 bases map to TRBD2. Losses at the gene ends were 5 bases for V and 5 bases for J; bases not matched to a gene: 9. CDR1 and CDR2 (germline): SGHVS, FQNEAQ. The CDR3 spans 15 residues. CDR3 sequence: CASSPQTSGYETQYF. The CDR3, as DNA: TGTGCCAGCAGCCCGCAGACTAGCGGCTACGAGACCCAGTACTTC.

J is TRBJ2-3 and V is TRBV2; D not certain. V was shortened by 3 bases and J by 1 base, with 8 bases between the two germline ends. Germline V lookup: CDR1 SNHLY, CDR2 FYNNEI. CDR3 length: 14 residues. The CDR3 DNA reads TGTGCCAGCAGTGACTCCCGGGGCACAGATACGCAGTATTTT. Translation gives CASSDSRGTDTQYF.

This rearrangement joins TRBV4-1 to TRBJ2-5; the D gene is possibly TRBD2 (7 bases). V shed 8 bases and J shed 1 base, with 14 bases lying between them. Germline assignment: CDR1 MGHRA and CDR2 YSYEKL. This CDR3 contains 14 residues. The CDR3 region is CASGAGAPQETQYF. Here the CDR3 DNA reads TGCGCCAGCGGGGCGGGGGCCCCCCAAGAGACCCAGTACTTC.

V and J are TRBV9 and TRBJ2-1; 9 positions agree with TRBD1. CDR1 and CDR2 (germline): SGDLS, YYNGEE. The ends lost 3 bases at V and 5 bases at J; junction bases unmatched: 6. The CDR3 has 15 residues. CDR3 residues: CASSAEGQGDNEQFF. The CDR3 DNA sequence: TGTGCCAGCAGCGCAGAGGGACAGGGAGACAATGAGCAGTTCTTC.

V usage is TRBV27 and J usage is TRBJ1-4; 8 positions match TRBD1. CDR3 size: 14 residues. V dropped 5 bases and J dropped 3; count of bases not matched to a gene: 2. The germline V gene has CDR1 MNHEY and CDR2 SMNVEV (reference sequence). CDR3 DNA: TGTGCCAGCAGTGTGACAGGGGCTAATGAAAAACTGTTTTTT. It translates to CASSVTGANEKLFF.

The rearrangement uses TRBV7-8 and TRBJ2-7, with D perhaps TRBD2 (6 bases). Trimming left V 5 bases short and J 7 bases short, with 12 bases between. From germline, CDR1 is SGHVS and CDR2 FQNEAQ. This CDR3 comprises 12 residues. CDR3: CASSKTGVEQYF. CDR3 in DNA: TGTGCCAGCAGCAAGACGGGGGTGGAGCAGTACTTC.